Shown below are 18 T cell receptor beta chains from a single sample sequenced in a study of CD8+CD57+ T cells in acquired aplastic anemia. The use of genomic DNA as template underpinned the TCR beta VDJ and CDR3 profiling. Using its own MiXCR run on the reads, TCRdb lists one record per CDR3 protein. The sample contains 150,000 to 200,000 distinct CDR3 sequences, approximately 60% of which appear only once. The sample comprised sorted CD4+, CD8+, or CD8+CD57+ T cells (not recorded which) from PBMCs. Receptors were obtained from a human donor in good health.

There are many counts of this clonotype. The chain couples TRBV4-3 to TRBJ2-3; D gene unclear. The CDR3 sequence is 14 residues long. Trimming pared 0 bases from V and 1 base from J, leaving 5 bases between. CDR1 is LGHNA and CDR2 is YSLEER in the germline V gene. The CDR3 loop reads CASSQDVGTDTQYF. In nucleotides, the CDR3 is TGCGCCAGCAGCCAAGATGTCGGCACAGATACGCAGTATTTT.

This clonotype was recorded many times. The rearrangement uses TRBV2 and TRBJ1-5; D uncertain. This CDR3 has 14 amino acids. V lost 0 bases and J 1 base, leaving 4 bases between the germline ends. Germline CDR1 reads SNHLY; CDR2 reads FYNNEI. The CDR3: CASSEAGSNQPQHF. CDR3 nucleotides: TGTGCCAGCAGTGAAGCAGGGAGCAATCAGCCCCAGCATTTT.

This clonotype was counted many times. The V call is TRBV12-3 or TRBV12-4, the J call TRBJ2-7; D gene unclear. V lost 4 bases and J lost 4, with 8 bases in between. This CDR3 has 12 amino acids. CDR3 nucleotides: TGTGCCAGCAGTTCTTACGGTTACGAGCAGTACTTC. This codes for CASSSYGYEQYF.

The V call is TRBV2, the J call TRBJ1-1; weak D call: TRBD1 (6 bases). Germline V gene lookup returns CDR1 SNHLY and CDR2 FYNNEI. CDR3 length: 14 amino acids. Trimming pared 4 bases from V and 1 base from J, leaving 10 bases between. In nucleotides, the CDR3 is TGTGCCAGCAGTGCACAGGGCTGGAACACTGAAGCTTTCTTT. Translated: CASSAQGWNTEAFF.

The chain joins TRBV20-1 to TRBJ2-1, with 9 bases lining up with TRBD2. With V trimmed by 5 bases and J by 10 bases, 12 bases remained unmatched. This CDR3 has 14 amino acids. In germline, CDR1 is DFQATT, CDR2 SNEGSKA (reference sequence). The CDR3 DNA reads TGCAGTGCTCCGCGGGAGGGGGGACTCGGCGAGCAGTTCTTC. Its translation is CSAPREGGLGEQFF.

This clonotype was observed at least ten times. The chain links TRBV2 to TRBJ1-5; D is uncertain. CDR1 and CDR2 (germline): SNHLY, FYNNEI. The CDR3 consists of 15 residues. Trimming left V 3 bases short and J 0 bases short, with 9 bases between. The CDR3 DNA follows: TGTGCCAGCAGTGATTCAGTTAATAGCAATCAGCCCCAGCATTTT. Encoded protein: CASSDSVNSNQPQHF.

Only a few counts were recorded for this clonotype. The V and J genes are TRBV4-3 and TRBJ1-6, with 7 bases aligning to TRBD1. CDR1 and CDR2 from the germline V gene are LGHNA and YSLEER. Germline trimming cut 6 bases from V and 10 bases from J; bases unmatched to any gene: 6. This CDR3 has 13 residues. The DNA of the CDR3 is TGCGCCAGCAGTCGAACAGGGGAGTCACCCCTCCACTTT. The encoded protein is CASSRTGESPLHF.

About this clonotype itself: One end of the junction fails to match germline, which may point to a read error. The chain links TRBV10-3 to TRBJ2-5; possibly TRBD1 for D (6 bases). The CDR3 totals 12 residues. From germline, CDR1 is ENHRY and CDR2 SYGVKD. The CDR3 reads CAISETQGTATF. CDR3 sequence (DNA): TGTGCCATCAGTGAGACACAGGGTACTGCCACCTTC.

The chain recombines TRBV20-1 with TRBJ2-5; perhaps TRBD1 as D (6 bases). V was trimmed by 3 bases and J by 2 bases, leaving 10 bases between them. The CDR3 covers 13 residues. Germline CDR1 DFQATT, CDR2 SNEGSKA (reference sequence). CDR3 in amino acids: CSARVQGQETQYF. Written as DNA, the CDR3 is TGCAGTGCTAGGGTTCAGGGGCAAGAGACCCAGTACTTC.

This clonotype has a single count. The gene calls are TRBV9 and TRBJ2-2; D might be TRBD2 (7 bases). Trimming left V 4 bases short and J 4 bases short, with 17 bases between. The CDR3 length is 16 residues. Germline CDR1 SGDLS, CDR2 YYNGEE. The CDR3 spells CASSHPGGRGTGELFF. The CDR3 DNA reads as TGTGCCAGCAGCCATCCCGGGGGGCGCGGCACCGGGGAGCTGTTTTTT.

The table lists this clonotype with many counts. CDR3: CASKVGGADIETQYF. The CDR3 nucleotides read TGTGCCAGCAAGGTGGGGGGGGCTGACATAGAGACCCAGTACTTC. The chain links TRBV2 to TRBJ2-5; possible D gene TRBD2, 7 bases. This CDR3 spans 15 amino acids. Germline V gene data show CDR1 as SNHLY and CDR2 as FYNNEI. The V and J ends lost 7 bases and 4 bases respectively, with 19 bases between them.

This clonotype was counted many times. J is TRBJ2-5 and V is TRBV20-1, with D perhaps matching TRBD1 (5 bases). The V and J ends lost 5 bases and 4 bases respectively, with 14 bases between them. CDR1 DFQATT and CDR2 SNEGSKA come from the germline V gene (reference sequence). The CDR3 is 13 amino acids. In DNA form, the CDR3 reads TGCAGTGCTTCCGGACATGCTGGAGAGACCCAGTACTTC. Residues: CSASGHAGETQYF.

The CDR3 region has the DNA TGTGCCACCAGCAGAGATCGGAGGGTTGGTGAGCAGTTCTTC. Translating gives CATSRDRRVGEQFF. The V call is TRBV15, the J call TRBJ2-1, with a weak D call TRBD2 (6 bases). The germline V and J ends were trimmed by 0 bases and 9 bases, with 12 bases remaining between them. The germline V gene encodes CDR1 LNHNV and CDR2 YYDKDF (reference sequence). The length of the CDR3 is 14 residues. Based on the CDR3 plus reference TRBV15 and TRBJ2-1, the full variable domain is DAMVIQNPRYQVTQFGKPVTLSCSQTLNHNVMYWYQQKSSQAPKLLFHYYDKDFNNEADTPDNFQSRRPNTSFCFLDIRSPGLGDTAMYLCATSRDRRVGEQFFGPGTRLTVL.

This clonotype came up many times. V usage is TRBV6-1 and J usage is TRBJ2-7; TRBD1 agrees at 9 bases. The ends lost 5 bases at V and 3 bases at J; junction bases unmatched: 8. The germline CDR1 and CDR2 sequences are MNHNS and SASEGT. The CDR3 is made up of 15 amino acids. The CDR3 DNA is TGTGCCAGCAGTTATTCTACAGGGGGCGGCTACGAGCAGTACTTC. The encoded protein is CASSYSTGGGYEQYF.

The V and J genes are TRBV2 and TRBJ2-5; weak D call: TRBD2 (6 bases). The V gene lost 3 bases and the J gene lost 5 bases, with 16 bases spanning the gap. The CDR3 length is 15 residues. Germline values: CDR1 SNHLY, CDR2 FYNNEI. In nucleotides, the CDR3 is TGTGCCAGCAGTGATTGGGGGACTCCCAGGGAGACCCAGTACTTC. This translates into CASSDWGTPRETQYF.

This chain uses TRBV14 with TRBJ1-1; 7 bases match TRBD1. The CDR3 totals 12 residues. J lost 8 bases, V lost 6 bases, and 6 bases had no gene match. Germline CDR1 is SGHDN and CDR2 is FVKESK. The CDR3 loop reads CASSSGGIEAFF. The CDR3 DNA sequence: TGTGCCAGCAGTTCAGGGGGGATCGAAGCTTTCTTT.

The chain links TRBV7-9 to TRBJ2-2; D remains ambiguous. From germline, CDR1 is SEHNR and CDR2 FQNEAQ (reference sequence). This CDR3 has 12 residues. Trimming removed 2 bases at V and 5 bases at J, with 3 bases between. CDR3 DNA: TGTGCCAGCAGCTTAATAACCGGGGAGCTGTTTTTT. Its translation is CASSLITGELFF.

On this clonotype: The junction and the germline gene differ at one end; a read error may be behind it. This chain links TRBV12-3 or TRBV12-4 with TRBJ2-7; possibly TRBD1 or TRBD2 for D (5 bases each). The CDR3 sequence is 14 residues long. CDR3 in amino acids: CASSMPGRPYEQCF. CDR3 DNA: TGTGCCAGCAGCATGCCGGGGCGCCCCTACGAGCAGTGCTTC.